This TCR beta chain was recorded in a study of shared clonotypes between healthy human individuals. Study background: Three plates each covered CD4 naive and memory; CD8 naive two, CD8 memory one.

The data were produced by immunoSEQ multiplex PCR, yet TCRdb's version contains in-frame clones alone and is incomplete. The sample includes roughly 1,100,000 clones, around 74% seen only once; the top ten take around 1.5%. The CDR3 consists of 15 residues. Germline lookup yields CDR1 SGHTA and CDR2 FQGNSA. Unmatched junction bases numbered 7, after V lost 4 bases and J lost 3 bases. Into CD45RA+ naive and CD45RA-negative memory subsets, the CD4+ cells were split. Sequencing was performed on memory CD4+ T cells sorted from blood. This sample's subset: CD45RA-negative fraction. This clonotype was sampled from a young man in good health. This chain links TRBV7-2 with TRBJ2-7; 9 positions match TRBD1. In DNA, the CDR3 is TGTGCCAGCAGCTCCTCCCGGGACAGGGTCTACGAGCAGTACTTC. Translated, it gives CASSSSRDRVYEQYF.